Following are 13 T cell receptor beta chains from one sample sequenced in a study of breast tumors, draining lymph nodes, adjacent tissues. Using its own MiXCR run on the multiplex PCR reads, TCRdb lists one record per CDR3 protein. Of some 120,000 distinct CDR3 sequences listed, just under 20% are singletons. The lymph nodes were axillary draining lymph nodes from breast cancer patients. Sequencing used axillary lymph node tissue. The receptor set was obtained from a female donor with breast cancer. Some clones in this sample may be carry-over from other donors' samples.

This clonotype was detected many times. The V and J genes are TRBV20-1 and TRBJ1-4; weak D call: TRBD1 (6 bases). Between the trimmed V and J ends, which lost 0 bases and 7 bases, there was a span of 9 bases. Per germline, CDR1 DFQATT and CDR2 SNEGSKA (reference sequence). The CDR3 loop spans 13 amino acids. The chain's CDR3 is CSARDSRGEKLFF. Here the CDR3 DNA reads TGCAGTGCTAGAGACTCCAGGGGTGAAAAACTGTTTTTT.

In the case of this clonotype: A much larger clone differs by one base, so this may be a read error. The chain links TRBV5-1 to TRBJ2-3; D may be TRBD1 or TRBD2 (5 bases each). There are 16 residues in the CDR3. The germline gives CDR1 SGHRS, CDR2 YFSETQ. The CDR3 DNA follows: TGCGCCAGCAGCTGGTCGGACACCGCTAGCACAGATGCGCAGTATTTT. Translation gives CASSWSDTASTDAQYF. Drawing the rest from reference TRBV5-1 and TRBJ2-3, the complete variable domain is KAGVTQTPRYLIKTRGQQVTLSCSPISGHRSVSWYQQTPGQGLQFLFEYFSETQRNKGNFPGRFSGRQFSNSRSEMNVSTLELGDSALYLCASSWSDTASTDAQYFGPGTRLTVL.

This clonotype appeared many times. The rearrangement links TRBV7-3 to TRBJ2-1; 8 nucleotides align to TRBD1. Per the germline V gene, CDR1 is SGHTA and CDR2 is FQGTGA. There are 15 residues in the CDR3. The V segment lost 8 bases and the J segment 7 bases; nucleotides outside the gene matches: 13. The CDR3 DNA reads TGTGCCAGCGCAAAAACAACCGGGACAGGAAATGAGCAGTTCTTC. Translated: CASAKTTGTGNEQFF.

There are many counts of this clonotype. CDR3 residues: CASSQALAAGVYEQYF. CDR3 bases: TGCGCCAGCAGCCAAGCCCTAGCGGCGGGGGTCTACGAGCAGTACTTC. V is TRBV4-1 and J is TRBJ2-7; 7 bases fit TRBD2. The CDR3 consists of 16 residues. V lost 1 base and J lost 3; bases outside the gene matches: 9. Germline CDR1 is MGHRA and CDR2 is YSYEKL.

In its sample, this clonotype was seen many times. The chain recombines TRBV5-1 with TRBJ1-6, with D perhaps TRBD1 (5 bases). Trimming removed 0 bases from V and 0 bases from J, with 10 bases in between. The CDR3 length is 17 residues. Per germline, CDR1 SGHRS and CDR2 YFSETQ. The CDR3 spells CASSLVPGSSYNSPLHF. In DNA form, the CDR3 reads TGCGCCAGCAGCTTGGTGCCAGGGAGCTCCTATAATTCACCCCTCCACTTT.

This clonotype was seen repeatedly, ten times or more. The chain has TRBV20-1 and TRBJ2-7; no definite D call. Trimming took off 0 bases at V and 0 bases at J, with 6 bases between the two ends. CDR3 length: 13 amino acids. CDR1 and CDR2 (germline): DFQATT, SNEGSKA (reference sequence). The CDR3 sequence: CSARDLSSYEQYF. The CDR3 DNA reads TGCAGTGCTAGAGATCTGAGCTCCTACGAGCAGTACTTC.

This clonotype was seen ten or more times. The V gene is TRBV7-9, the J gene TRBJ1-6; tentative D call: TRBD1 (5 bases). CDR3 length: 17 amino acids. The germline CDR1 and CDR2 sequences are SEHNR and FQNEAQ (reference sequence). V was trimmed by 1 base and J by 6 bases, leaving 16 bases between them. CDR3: CASSLVGQGPGNSPLHF. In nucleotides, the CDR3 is TGTGCCAGCAGCTTAGTAGGCCAGGGCCCCGGTAATTCACCCCTCCACTTT.

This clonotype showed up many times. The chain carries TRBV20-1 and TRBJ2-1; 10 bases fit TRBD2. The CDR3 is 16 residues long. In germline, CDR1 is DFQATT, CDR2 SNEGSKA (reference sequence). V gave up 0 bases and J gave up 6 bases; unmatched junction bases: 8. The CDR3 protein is CSARDTEASGSNEQFF. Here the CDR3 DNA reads TGCAGTGCTAGAGATACAGAAGCTAGCGGGAGCAATGAGCAGTTCTTC.

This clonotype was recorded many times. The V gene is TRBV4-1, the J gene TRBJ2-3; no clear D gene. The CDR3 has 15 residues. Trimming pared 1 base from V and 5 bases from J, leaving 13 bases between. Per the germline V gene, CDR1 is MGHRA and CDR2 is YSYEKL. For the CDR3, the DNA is TGCGCCAGCAGCCAAGGGGGTGGAGCATTAGATACGCAGTATTTT. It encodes CASSQGGGALDTQYF.

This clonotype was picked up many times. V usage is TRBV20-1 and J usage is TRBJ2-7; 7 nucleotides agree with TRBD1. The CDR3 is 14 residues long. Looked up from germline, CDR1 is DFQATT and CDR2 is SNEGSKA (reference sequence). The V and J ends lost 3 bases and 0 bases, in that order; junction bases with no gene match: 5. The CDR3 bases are TGCAGTGCTAGGACAGGGTCCCTCTCCTACGAGCAGTACTTC. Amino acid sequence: CSARTGSLSYEQYF.

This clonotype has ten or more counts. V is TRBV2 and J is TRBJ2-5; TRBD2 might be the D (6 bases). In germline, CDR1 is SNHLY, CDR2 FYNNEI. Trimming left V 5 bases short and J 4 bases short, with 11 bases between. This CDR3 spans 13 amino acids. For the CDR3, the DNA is TGTGCCAGCAGTTCAATGGGGGGAGAGACCCAGTACTTC. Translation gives CASSSMGGETQYF.

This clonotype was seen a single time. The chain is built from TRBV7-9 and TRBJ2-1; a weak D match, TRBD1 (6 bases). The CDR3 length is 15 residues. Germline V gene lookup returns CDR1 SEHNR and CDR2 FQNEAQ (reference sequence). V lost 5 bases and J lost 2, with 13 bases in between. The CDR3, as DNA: TGTGCCAGCAGCCAGCCCGGGACAACCTACAATGAGCAGTTCTTC. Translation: CASSQPGTTYNEQFF.

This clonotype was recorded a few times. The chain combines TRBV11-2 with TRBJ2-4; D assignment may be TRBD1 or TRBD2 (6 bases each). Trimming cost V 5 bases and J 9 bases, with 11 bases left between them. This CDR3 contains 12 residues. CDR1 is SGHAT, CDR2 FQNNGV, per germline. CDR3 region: CASSHGGGIQYF. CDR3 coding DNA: TGTGCCAGCAGCCACGGAGGGGGCATTCAGTACTTC.